This T cell receptor (beta chain) was recorded in a study of blood T cell repertoires in COVID-19. Study-wide background: Researchers got acute and convalescent COVID-19 samples from the United States, Italy and Spain. Nucleic acid was either cDNA or gDNA, and it came from T cells, B-cell-depleted T cells, or PBMCs.

The germline V gene encodes CDR1 SGHVS and CDR2 FQNEAQ. The V gene lost 0 bases and the J gene lost 6 bases, with 8 bases spanning the gap. The CDR3 totals 13 residues. Original analysis: Amplification with reference gene primers provided the estimates of nucleated cell counts. Generated by immunoSEQ multiplex PCR, the TCRdb table keeps only in-frame clones and is missing some. Clonal size and the V and J genes are those of that table, whereas D and trimming came from the DNA. The data contain about 170,000 clones, about four fifths of them singletons. The chain uses TRBV7-8 and TRBJ1-1, with no clear D. Material: peripheral blood. The source is an elderly woman with acute or convalescent COVID-19. CDR3 DNA sequence: TGTGCCAGCAGCTTAGCGTCGACTTCTGAAGCTTTCTTT. Its translation: CASSLASTSEAFF.